Below are 26 T cell receptor beta chains sequenced from a single sample in a study of cytomegalovirus exposure and HLA in healthy donors. Researchers ran the PCR with 60 Vbeta and 13 Jbeta primers. The assay was immunoSEQ multiplex PCR, and TCRdb's table has in-frame clones only and misses some. Here the sample spans around 150,000 clones, 79% being singletons. Input material: PBMCs. The receptors originated from a man aged 35 to 55 in good health and CMV-seronegative.

This clone appeared a few times. The gene calls are TRBV6-6 and TRBJ2-3, with TRBD1 as a possible D gene (6 bases). CDR1 MNHNY and CDR2 SVGAGI come from the germline V gene (reference sequence). The CDR3 length is 14 residues. V was trimmed by 6 bases and J by 4 bases, leaving 14 bases between them. The CDR3 reads CASSTGLTPDTQYF. The CDR3 DNA is TGTGCCAGCAGCACAGGGTTGACGCCAGATACGCAGTATTTT.

The chain is built from TRBV27 and TRBJ1-1, with unresolved D. The CDR3 has 14 amino acids. In germline, CDR1 is MNHEY, CDR2 SMNVEV (reference sequence). Trimming shortened V by 5 bases and J by 1 base, and 11 bases separated the two germline ends. The chain's CDR3 is CASSLRQTNTEAFF. DNA for the CDR3: TGTGCCAGCAGTCTCAGACAAACGAACACTGAAGCTTTCTTT.

This chain links TRBV4-2 with TRBJ2-2; 14 bases fit TRBD2. V gave up 5 bases and J gave up 2 bases; unmatched junction bases: 10. Germline assignment: CDR1 LGHNA and CDR2 YNFKEQ. The CDR3 runs 19 residues. The CDR3 coding sequence is TGTGCCAGCAGCTATTCCTACGGACTAGCGGGAGGAAACACCGGGGAGCTGTTTTTT. Translated: CASSYSYGLAGGNTGELFF.

The chain employs TRBV2 and TRBJ1-5; the D is unclear. Germline V lookup: CDR1 SNHLY, CDR2 FYNNEI. The V gene lost 7 bases and the J gene lost 0 bases, with 13 bases spanning the gap. The CDR3 has 15 residues. The CDR3, as DNA: TGTGCCAGCACTCCCGACGGGAATAGCAATCAGCCCCAGCATTTT. This encodes CASTPDGNSNQPQHF.

The chain uses TRBV5-4 and TRBJ2-3; no clear D. Germline V lookup: CDR1 SGHNT, CDR2 YYREEE (reference sequence). CDR3 size: 16 residues. V dropped 0 bases and J dropped 0 bases, with 11 bases sitting between them. Written as DNA, the CDR3 is TGTGCCAGCAGCTTGGGCTCTTTCGGGAGCACAGATACGCAGTATTTT. Its protein is CASSLGSFGSTDTQYF.

This chain uses TRBV7-2 with TRBJ1-2; 9 bases are shared with TRBD1. J gave up 5 bases and V 5 bases, and 6 bases lay outside the gene matches. The germline V gene has CDR1 SGHTA and CDR2 FQGNSA. The CDR3 is 14 amino acids. The CDR3, as DNA: TGTGCCAGCAGCCCCGTGGGACAGGGTTATGGCTACACCTTC. As protein: CASSPVGQGYGYTF.

This sequence joins TRBV10-3 and TRBJ2-7, with a tentative D call TRBD1 (6 bases). Trimming removed 7 bases from V and 3 bases from J, with 10 bases in between. The germline gives CDR1 ENHRY, CDR2 SYGVKD. The CDR3 covers 12 residues. CDR3 sequence reads: CAINQGGYEQYF. The CDR3 DNA follows: TGTGCCATCAATCAAGGGGGCTACGAGCAGTACTTC.

CDR3 residues: CASSLTGQGANEQYF. The CDR3 bases are TGTGCCAGCAGCTTAACAGGACAGGGGGCGAACGAGCAGTACTTC. The V and J genes are TRBV7-9 and TRBJ2-5, with TRBD1 matching 11 bases. TRBJ2-7 matches the DNA end more closely, so the J call is doubtful. Germline lookup yields CDR1 SEHNR and CDR2 FQNEAQ (reference sequence). This CDR3 comprises 15 residues.

To note about this clone: An end of the junction does not agree with germline; a read error may underlie this. This chain connects TRBV6-1 to TRBJ2-1; D is unclear. Germline values: CDR1 MNHNS, CDR2 SASEGT. The CDR3 length is 14 residues. The CDR3 nucleotides read TGTGCCAGCTCTTATTCCGACTCCAACAATGAGCAGTTCTTC. Amino acids: CASSYSDSNNEQFF.

The chain carries TRBV19 and TRBJ1-4, with TRBD1 matching over 7 bases. This CDR3 comprises 14 residues. V lost 7 bases to trimming and J lost 7 bases; unmatched junction nucleotides: 9. Germline lookup yields CDR1 LNHDA and CDR2 SQIVND (reference sequence). In DNA form, the CDR3 reads TGTGCCAGTACCCTACAGGGGCGGGCTGAAAAACTGTTTTTT. Protein sequence: CASTLQGRAEKLFF.

The rearrangement links TRBV27 to TRBJ2-7; unclear D gene. The CDR3 consists of 14 residues. Germline V lookup: CDR1 MNHEY, CDR2 SMNVEV (reference sequence). The germline V and J ends were trimmed by 0 bases and 5 bases, with 11 bases remaining between them. CDR3 region: CASSLSGPAHEQYF. In DNA form, the CDR3 reads TGTGCCAGCAGTTTATCGGGCCCCGCGCACGAGCAGTACTTC.

This rearrangement joins TRBV4-2 to TRBJ2-2; 7 nucleotides agree with TRBD2. V dropped 4 bases and J dropped 1; count of bases not matched to a gene: 6. CDR1 is LGHNA, CDR2 YNFKEQ, per germline. CDR3 length: 16 amino acids. CDR3 sequence (DNA): TGTGCCAGCAGCCTCGTGGCTAGCGGGAACACCGGGGAGCTGTTTTTT. Translated: CASSLVASGNTGELFF.

The V call is TRBV27, the J call TRBJ1-6; tentative D call: TRBD1 (5 bases). Per the germline V gene, CDR1 is MNHEY and CDR2 is SMNVEV (reference sequence). CDR3 length: 15 residues. The germline V and J ends were trimmed by 6 bases and 9 bases, with 18 bases remaining between them. The DNA of the CDR3 is TGTGCCAGCAGGGAGGGACTCCTGAGTCGTTCACCCCTCCACTTT. Amino acid sequence: CASREGLLSRSPLHF.

The chain combines TRBV28 with TRBJ1-5; the match to TRBD1 covers 8 bases. Germline-derived CDR1 and CDR2 are MDHEN and SYDVKM. CDR3 length: 14 residues. Germline trimming cut 5 bases from V and 4 bases from J; bases unmatched to any gene: 4. CDR3 nucleotides: TGTGCCAGCAGTCCAGGGACAGGAAATCAGCCCCAGCATTTT. Its translation: CASSPGTGNQPQHF. Supplemented by reference TRBV28 and TRBJ1-5, the full variable domain reads DVKVTQSSRYLVKRTGEKVFLECVQDMDHENMFWYRQDPGLGLRLIYFSYDVKMKEKGDIPEGYSVSREKKERFSLILESASTNQTSMYLCASSPGTGNQPQHFGDGTRLSIL.

The V call is TRBV15, the J call TRBJ2-5; D remains ambiguous. Per the germline V gene, CDR1 is LNHNV and CDR2 is YYDKDF (reference sequence). This CDR3 contains 13 residues. The ends were cut back, 0 bases at V and 4 bases at J, with 6 bases in the middle. DNA of the CDR3: TGTGCCACCAGCAGAGAGATGAGAGAGACCCAGTACTTC. The encoded protein is CATSREMRETQYF.

This clone was detected a few times. V gene TRBV5-8 combines with J gene TRBJ2-7; a possible D gene is TRBD1 (5 bases). V lost 4 bases, J lost 4 bases, and 12 bases lay in between. The CDR3 length is 13 residues. Germline values: CDR1 SGHTS, CDR2 YDEGEE. The CDR3: CASSPGFRYEQYF. The CDR3 nucleotides read TGTGCCAGCAGCCCAGGGTTTAGGTACGAGCAGTACTTC.

The gene calls are TRBV19 and TRBJ2-3; no definite D call. V lost 11 bases and J lost 4, with 22 bases in between. Germline V gives CDR1 LNHDA, CDR2 SQIVND (reference sequence). This CDR3 is built from 15 residues. This CDR3 reads CAACGSPTVPDTQYF. CDR3 in DNA: TGTGCCGCATGCGGCTCCCCTACCGTGCCAGATACGCAGTATTTT. The full variable domain, completed using reference TRBV19 and TRBJ2-3, is DGGITQSPKYLFRKEGQNVTLSCEQNLNHDAMYWYRQDPGQGLRLIYYSQIVNDFQKGDIAEGYSVSREKKESFPLTVTSAQKNPTAFYLCAACGSPTVPDTQYFGPGTRLTVL.

This chain links TRBV29-1 with TRBJ2-5, with a possible D match to TRBD1 (5 bases). This CDR3 has 14 amino acids. V was trimmed by 2 bases and J by 2 bases, leaving 12 bases between them. Germline CDR1 SQVTM, CDR2 ANQGSEA. In DNA, the CDR3 is TGCAGCGTTGAACATGGACAAATACAAGAGACCCAGTACTTC. This sequence encodes CSVEHGQIQETQYF. The complete variable domain, with remaining parts taken from reference TRBV29-1 and TRBJ2-5, reads SAVISQKPSRDICQRGTSLTIQCQVDSQVTMMFWYRQQPGQSLTLIATANQGSEATYESGFVIDKFPISRPNLTFSTLTVSNMSPEDSSIYLCSVEHGQIQETQYFGPGTRLLVL.

The rearrangement joins TRBV5-4 to TRBJ2-5, with 8 bases lining up with TRBD2. The CDR3 is made up of 14 amino acids. Unmatched junction bases numbered 4, after V lost 2 bases and J lost 4 bases. CDR1 is SGHNT, CDR2 YYREEE, per germline (reference sequence). The DNA of the CDR3 is TGTGCCAGCAGCTTAGGCGGGAGGATAGAGACCCAGTACTTC. Translating it yields CASSLGGRIETQYF.

The chain employs TRBV4-3 and TRBJ1-1; possibly TRBD1 for D (5 bases). The germline V gene encodes CDR1 LGHNA and CDR2 YSLEER. V lost 3 bases to trimming and J lost 11 bases, with 13 bases between them. The CDR3 has 12 residues. The CDR3 nucleotides are TGCGCCAGCAGCCAGCAGGGTGGGAGGGCTTTCTTT. Its protein product is CASSQQGGRAFF.

Only one count was recorded for this clone. V and J are TRBV28 and TRBJ2-3; D may be TRBD1 (6 bases). Trimming left V 3 bases short and J 4 bases short, with 8 bases between. The CDR3 contains 13 residues. Looked up from germline, CDR1 is MDHEN and CDR2 is SYDVKM. CDR3 bases: TGTGCCAGCAGTTTGGCAGGGGCAGATACGCAGTATTTT. Translated: CASSLAGADTQYF.

The chain combines TRBV7-2 with TRBJ2-2, with TRBD2 matching 8 bases. V shed 4 bases, J shed 6 bases, and the junction held 7 bases outside the gene matches. CDR3 length equals 15 residues. CDR1 is SGHTA, CDR2 FQGNSA, per germline. The CDR3 sequence: CASSYGAGAAGELFF. CDR3 nucleotides: TGTGCCAGCAGCTACGGAGCGGGAGCAGCCGGGGAGCTGTTTTTT.

The genes are TRBV2 and TRBJ2-7, with TRBD1 matching 7 bases. V was clipped by 7 bases and J by 3 bases; unmatched bases: 6. CDR3 size: 13 residues. Germline V gives CDR1 SNHLY, CDR2 FYNNEI. In DNA form, the CDR3 reads TGTGCCAGCATGAGGGGGCCAGACTACGAGCAGTACTTC. This gives the protein CASMRGPDYEQYF. Drawing the rest from reference TRBV2 and TRBJ2-7, the complete variable domain is EPEVTQTPSHQVTQMGQEVILRCVPISNHLYFYWYRQILGQKVEFLVSFYNNEISEKSEIFDDQFSVERPDGSNFTLKIRSTKLEDSAMYFCASMRGPDYEQYFGPGTRLTVT.

The J gene is TRBJ2-1, the V gene TRBV7-2; 13 nucleotides match TRBD2. The germline CDR1 and CDR2 sequences are SGHTA and FQGNSA. V lost 5 bases and J lost 7; bases outside the gene matches: 5. This CDR3 has 15 amino acids. Here the CDR3 DNA reads TGTGCCAGCAGCCAAAGGACTAGCGGGAGTAATGAGCAGTTCTTC. Translation gives CASSQRTSGSNEQFF.

The rearrangement joins TRBV27 to TRBJ2-7; TRBD2 agrees at 7 bases. The CDR3 is made up of 15 amino acids. V lost 3 bases to trimming and J lost 2 bases; unmatched junction nucleotides: 7. The germline gives CDR1 MNHEY, CDR2 SMNVEV (reference sequence). Here the CDR3 DNA reads TGTGCCAGCAGTTTCAAGCCCGGGGGGACCTACGAGCAGTACTTC. It translates to CASSFKPGGTYEQYF.

The chain couples TRBV19 to TRBJ2-3; 7 positions match TRBD2. The CDR3 consists of 14 residues. V gave up 4 bases and J gave up 0 bases; unmatched junction bases: 1. The germline CDR1 and CDR2 sequences are LNHDA and SQIVND (reference sequence). CDR3 bases: TGTGCCAGTAGTAGCGGGAGCAGCACAGATACGCAGTATTTT. As protein: CASSSGSSTDTQYF.